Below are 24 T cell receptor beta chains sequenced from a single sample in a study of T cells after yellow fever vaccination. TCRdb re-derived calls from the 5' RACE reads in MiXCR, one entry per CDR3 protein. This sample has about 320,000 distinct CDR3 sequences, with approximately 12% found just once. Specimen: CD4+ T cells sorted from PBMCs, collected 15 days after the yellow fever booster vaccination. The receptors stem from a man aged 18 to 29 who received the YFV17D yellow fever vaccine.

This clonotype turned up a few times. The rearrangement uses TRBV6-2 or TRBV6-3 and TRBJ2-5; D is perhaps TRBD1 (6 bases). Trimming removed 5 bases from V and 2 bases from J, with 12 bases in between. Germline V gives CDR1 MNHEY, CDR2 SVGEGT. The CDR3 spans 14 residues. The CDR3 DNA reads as TGTGCCAGCAGTAACACAGGGCGTCAAGAGACCCAGTACTTC. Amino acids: CASSNTGRQETQYF.

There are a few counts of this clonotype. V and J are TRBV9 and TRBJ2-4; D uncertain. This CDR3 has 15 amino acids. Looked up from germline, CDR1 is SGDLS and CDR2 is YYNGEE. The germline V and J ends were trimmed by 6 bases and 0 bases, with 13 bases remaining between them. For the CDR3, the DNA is TGTGCCAGCACCAATCCGATACTAGCCAAAAACATTCAGTACTTC. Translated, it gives CASTNPILAKNIQYF.

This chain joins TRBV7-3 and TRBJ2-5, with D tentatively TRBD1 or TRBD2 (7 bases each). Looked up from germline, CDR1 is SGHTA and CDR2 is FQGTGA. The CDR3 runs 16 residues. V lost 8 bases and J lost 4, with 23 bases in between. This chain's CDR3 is CASARGGSGAGETQYF. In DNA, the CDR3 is TGTGCCAGCGCCAGGGGGGGATCGGGGGCTGGAGAGACCCAGTACTTC.

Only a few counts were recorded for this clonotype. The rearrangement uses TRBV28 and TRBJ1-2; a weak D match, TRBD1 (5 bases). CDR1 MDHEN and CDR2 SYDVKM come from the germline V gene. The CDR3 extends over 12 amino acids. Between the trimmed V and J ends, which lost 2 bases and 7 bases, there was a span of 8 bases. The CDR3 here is CASSLTGVGYTF. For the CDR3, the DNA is TGTGCCAGCAGTTTAACAGGCGTTGGCTACACCTTC.

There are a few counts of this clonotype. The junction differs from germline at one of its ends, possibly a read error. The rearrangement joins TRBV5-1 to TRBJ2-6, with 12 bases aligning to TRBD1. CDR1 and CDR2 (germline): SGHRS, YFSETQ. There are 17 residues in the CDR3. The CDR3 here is CASTLGQGARGANVLTF. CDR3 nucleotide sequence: TGCGCCAGCACCTTGGGACAGGGGGCGCGAGGGGCCAACGTCCTGACTTTC.

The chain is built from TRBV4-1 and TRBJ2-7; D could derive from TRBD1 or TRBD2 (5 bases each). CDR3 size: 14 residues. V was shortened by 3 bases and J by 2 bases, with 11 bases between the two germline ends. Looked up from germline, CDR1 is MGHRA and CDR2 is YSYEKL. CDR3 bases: TGCGCCAGCAGCCACGGGGACCTCCCCTACGAGCAGTACGTC. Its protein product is CASSHGDLPYEQYV.

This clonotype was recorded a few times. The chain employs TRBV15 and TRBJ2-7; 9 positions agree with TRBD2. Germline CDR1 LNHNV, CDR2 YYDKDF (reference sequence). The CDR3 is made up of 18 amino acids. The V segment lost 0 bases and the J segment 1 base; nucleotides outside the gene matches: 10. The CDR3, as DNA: TGTGCCACCAGCAGAGAGAAGCTAGCGGGGTACGATTCCTACGAGCAGTACTTC. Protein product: CATSREKLAGYDSYEQYF. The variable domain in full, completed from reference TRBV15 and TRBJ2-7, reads DAMVIQNPRYQVTQFGKPVTLSCSQTLNHNVMYWYQQKSSQAPKLLFHYYDKDFNNEADTPDNFQSRRPNTSFCFLDIRSPGLGDTAMYLCATSREKLAGYDSYEQYFGPGTRLTVT.

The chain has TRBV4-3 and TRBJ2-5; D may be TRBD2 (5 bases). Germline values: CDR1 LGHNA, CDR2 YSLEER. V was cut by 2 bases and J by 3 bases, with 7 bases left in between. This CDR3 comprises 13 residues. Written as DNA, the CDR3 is TGCGCCAGCAGCCAAAAGACTAAAGAGACCCAGTACTTC. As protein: CASSQKTKETQYF.

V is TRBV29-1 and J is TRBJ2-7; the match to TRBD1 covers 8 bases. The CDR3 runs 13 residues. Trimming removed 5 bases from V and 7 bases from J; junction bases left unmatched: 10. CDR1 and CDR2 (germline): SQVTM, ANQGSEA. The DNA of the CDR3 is TGCAGCGTTTCTATGGACAGGGTAGGAGAGCAGTACTTC. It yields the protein CSVSMDRVGEQYF.

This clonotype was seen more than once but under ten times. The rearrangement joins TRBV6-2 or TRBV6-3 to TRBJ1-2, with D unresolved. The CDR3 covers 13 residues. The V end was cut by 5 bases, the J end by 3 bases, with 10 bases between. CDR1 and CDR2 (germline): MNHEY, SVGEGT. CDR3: CASSPDLDYGYTF. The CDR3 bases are TGTGCCAGCAGTCCCGACCTGGACTATGGCTACACCTTC.

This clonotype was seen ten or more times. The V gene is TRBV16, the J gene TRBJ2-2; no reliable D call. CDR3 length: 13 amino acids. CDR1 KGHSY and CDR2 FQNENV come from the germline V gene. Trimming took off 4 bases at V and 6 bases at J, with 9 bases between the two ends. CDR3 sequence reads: CASSRVSSGELFF. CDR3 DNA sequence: TGTGCCAGCAGCCGGGTTTCATCCGGGGAGCTGTTTTTT.

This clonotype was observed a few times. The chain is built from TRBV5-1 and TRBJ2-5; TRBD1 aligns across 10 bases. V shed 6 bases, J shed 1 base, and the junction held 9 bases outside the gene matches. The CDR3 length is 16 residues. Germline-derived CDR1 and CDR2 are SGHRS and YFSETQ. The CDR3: CASTYGGTGAQETQYF. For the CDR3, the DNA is TGCGCCAGCACCTATGGGGGGACAGGGGCCCAAGAGACCCAGTACTTC.

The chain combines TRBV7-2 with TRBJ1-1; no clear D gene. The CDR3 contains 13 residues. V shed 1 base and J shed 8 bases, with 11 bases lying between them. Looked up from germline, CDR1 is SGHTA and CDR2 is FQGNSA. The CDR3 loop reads CASSLGFRQEAFF. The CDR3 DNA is TGTGCCAGCAGCTTAGGATTTCGGCAGGAAGCTTTCTTT.

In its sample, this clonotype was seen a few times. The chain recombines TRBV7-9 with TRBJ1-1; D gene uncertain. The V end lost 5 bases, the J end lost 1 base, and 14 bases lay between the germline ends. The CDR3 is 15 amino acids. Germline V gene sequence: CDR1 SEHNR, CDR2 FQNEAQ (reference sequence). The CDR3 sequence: CASSLYRESNTEAFF. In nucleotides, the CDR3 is TGTGCCAGCAGCCTGTACCGGGAATCGAACACTGAAGCTTTCTTT.

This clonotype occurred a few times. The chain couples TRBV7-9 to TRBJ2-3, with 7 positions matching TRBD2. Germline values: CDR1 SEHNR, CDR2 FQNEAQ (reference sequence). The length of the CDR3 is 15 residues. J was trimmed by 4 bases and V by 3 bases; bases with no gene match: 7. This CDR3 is CASSLASGRADTQYF. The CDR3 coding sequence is TGTGCCAGCAGCTTGGCTAGCGGCCGAGCAGATACGCAGTATTTT.

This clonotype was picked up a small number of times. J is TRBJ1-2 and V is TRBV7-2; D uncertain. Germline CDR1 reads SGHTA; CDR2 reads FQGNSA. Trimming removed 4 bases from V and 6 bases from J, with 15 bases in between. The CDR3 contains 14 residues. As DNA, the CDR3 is TGTGCCAGCAGCTCGCGATATTCCCTCCATGGCTACACCTTC. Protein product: CASSSRYSLHGYTF.

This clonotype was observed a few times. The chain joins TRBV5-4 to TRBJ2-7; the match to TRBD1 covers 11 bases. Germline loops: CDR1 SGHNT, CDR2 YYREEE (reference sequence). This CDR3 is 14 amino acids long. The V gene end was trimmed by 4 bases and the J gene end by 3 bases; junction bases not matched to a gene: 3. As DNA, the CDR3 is TGTGCCAGCAGCACGGGACAGGGGGACTACGAGCAGTACGTC. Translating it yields CASSTGQGDYEQYV.

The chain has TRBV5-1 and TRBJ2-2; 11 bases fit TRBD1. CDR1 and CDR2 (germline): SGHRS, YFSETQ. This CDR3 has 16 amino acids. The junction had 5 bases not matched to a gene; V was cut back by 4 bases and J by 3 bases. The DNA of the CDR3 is TGCGCCAGCAGCCGGACAGGGGGCGAAGACACCGGGGAGCTGTTTTTT. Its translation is CASSRTGGEDTGELFF.

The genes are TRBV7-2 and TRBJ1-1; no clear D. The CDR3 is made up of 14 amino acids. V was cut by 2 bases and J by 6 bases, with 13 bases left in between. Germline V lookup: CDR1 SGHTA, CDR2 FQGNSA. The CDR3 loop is CASSLRARGSEAFF. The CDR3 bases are TGTGCCAGCAGCTTAAGGGCCCGCGGCTCTGAAGCTTTCTTT.

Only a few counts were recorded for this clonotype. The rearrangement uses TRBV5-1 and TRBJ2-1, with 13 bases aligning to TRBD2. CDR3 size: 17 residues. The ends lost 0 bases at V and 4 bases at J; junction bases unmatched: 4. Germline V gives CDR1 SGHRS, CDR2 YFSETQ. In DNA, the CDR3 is TGCGCCAGCAGCTTGGCCCCGGGACTAGCGGGGTACAATGAGCAGTTCTTC. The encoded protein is CASSLAPGLAGYNEQFF.

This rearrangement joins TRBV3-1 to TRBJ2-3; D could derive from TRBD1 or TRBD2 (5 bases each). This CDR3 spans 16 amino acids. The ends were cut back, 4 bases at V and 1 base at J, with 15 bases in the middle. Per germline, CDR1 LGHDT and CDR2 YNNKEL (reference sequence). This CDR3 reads CASSRAALGGTDTQYF. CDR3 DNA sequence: TGTGCCAGCAGCCGCGCCGCACTAGGGGGCACAGATACGCAGTATTTT.

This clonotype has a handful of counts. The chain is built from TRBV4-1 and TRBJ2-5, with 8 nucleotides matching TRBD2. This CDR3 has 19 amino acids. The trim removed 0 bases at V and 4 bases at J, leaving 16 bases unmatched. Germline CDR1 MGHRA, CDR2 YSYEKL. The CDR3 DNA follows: TGCGCCAGCAGCCAAGAAAGTTGGGATCGACAGCGGGGGAGAGAGACCCAGTACTTC. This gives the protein CASSQESWDRQRGRETQYF.

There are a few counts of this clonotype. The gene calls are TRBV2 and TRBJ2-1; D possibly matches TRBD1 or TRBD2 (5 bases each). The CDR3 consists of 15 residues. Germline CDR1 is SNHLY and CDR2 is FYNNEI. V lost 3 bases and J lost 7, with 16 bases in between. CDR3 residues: CASSDEGSVGNEQFF. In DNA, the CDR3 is TGTGCCAGCAGTGACGAGGGGTCGGTAGGAAATGAGCAGTTCTTC.

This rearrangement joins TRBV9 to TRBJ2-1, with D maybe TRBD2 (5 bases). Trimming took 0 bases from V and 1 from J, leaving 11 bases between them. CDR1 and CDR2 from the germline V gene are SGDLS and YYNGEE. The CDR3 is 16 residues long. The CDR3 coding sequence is TGTGCCAGCAGCGTAGAATCACGAGGGTCCTACAATGAGCAGTTCTTC. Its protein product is CASSVESRGSYNEQFF.